These 29 T cell receptor beta chains originate from one sample sequenced in a study of regulatory T cells in long-lasting Graves disease. The TCR beta library used iRepertoire HTBI primers with Arm-PCR amplification of CDR3. TCRdb recomputed calls from the multiplex PCR reads with MiXCR, one row per CDR3 protein. The sample shows some 230,000 distinct CDR3 sequences, around 18% of them seen only once. Regarding time point: newly diagnosed GD, antithyroid drugs for less than 3 months. TCR sequences were obtained from RNA taken from PBMCs. The sample in question was peripheral blood mononuclear cells (PBMCs), obtained at new diagnosis, from a patient treated with antithyroid drugs. These receptors were obtained from a female donor with Graves disease.

This clonotype was found many times. The gene calls are TRBV19 and TRBJ1-4; 9 nucleotides line up with TRBD1. The ends lost 1 base at V and 6 bases at J; junction bases unmatched: 6. CDR1 is LNHDA and CDR2 is SQIVND in the germline V gene (reference sequence). CDR3 size: 16 residues. CDR3 coding DNA: TGTGCCAGTAGTATAGGCCCCGGGACAGGGTATGAAAAACTGTTTTTT. Amino acid sequence: CASSIGPGTGYEKLFF. The whole variable domain, filled in from reference TRBV19 and TRBJ1-4, reads DGGITQSPKYLFRKEGQNVTLSCEQNLNHDAMYWYRQDPGQGLRLIYYSQIVNDFQKGDIAEGYSVSREKKESFPLTVTSAQKNPTAFYLCASSIGPGTGYEKLFFGSGTQLSVL.

At least ten counts were recorded for this clonotype. This chain joins TRBV11-2 and TRBJ2-5, with D possibly TRBD2 on 6 matching bases. The germline CDR1 and CDR2 sequences are SGHAT and FQNNGV. The CDR3 spans 14 residues. The V and J ends lost 4 bases and 1 base respectively, with 10 bases between them. The CDR3 loop is CASSYGGSQETQYF. The CDR3 DNA is TGTGCCAGCAGCTACGGAGGGTCCCAAGAGACCCAGTACTTC.

This clonotype was counted at least ten times. This chain connects TRBV10-2 to TRBJ2-5; D unclear. V lost 2 bases, J lost 5 bases, and 6 bases lay in between. Germline CDR1 is WSHSY and CDR2 is SAAADI. The CDR3 contains 12 residues. The CDR3 here is CASSEVGETQYF. The CDR3 nucleotides are TGCGCCAGCAGTGAGGTCGGGGAGACCCAGTACTTC.

This clonotype has a count of ten or more. The chain is built from TRBV12-3 or TRBV12-4 and TRBJ2-1; D is unresolved. Deletions cut 5 bases from V and 0 bases from J, with 11 bases between. The CDR3 covers 15 residues. CDR3 region: CASSKTSRSYNEQFF. The CDR3 DNA reads as TGTGCCAGCAGTAAGACCTCACGCTCCTACAATGAGCAGTTCTTC.

This clonotype was seen more than once but under ten times. The CDR3 sequence: CASSPGTSYNEQFF. The CDR3 DNA is TGTGCCAGCAGCCCCGGGACTTCCTACAATGAGCAGTTCTTC. The genes are TRBV13 and TRBJ2-1, with D perhaps matching TRBD2 (6 bases). Trimming took off 5 bases at V and 1 base at J, with 9 bases between the two ends. This CDR3 region has 14 residues. Per the germline V gene, CDR1 is PRHDT and CDR2 is FYEKMQ (reference sequence). The full variable domain, its missing parts supplied by reference TRBV13 and TRBJ2-1, is AAGVIQSPRHLIKEKRETATLKCYPIPRHDTVYWYQQGPGQDPQFLISFYEKMQSDKGSIPDRFSAQQFSDYHSELNMSSLELGDSALYFCASSPGTSYNEQFFGPGTRLTVL.

This clonotype was counted at least ten times. The J gene is TRBJ1-1, the V gene TRBV7-2, with D uncertain. This CDR3 comprises 14 residues. Per the germline V gene, CDR1 is SGHTA and CDR2 is FQGNSA. The germline V and J ends were trimmed by 7 bases and 2 bases, with 14 bases remaining between them. CDR3 residues: CASKENSVNTEAFF. The CDR3 region has the DNA TGTGCCAGCAAGGAAAATTCGGTTAACACTGAAGCTTTCTTT.

The chain recombines TRBV19 with TRBJ1-3; D possibly corresponds to TRBD1 (5 bases). The CDR3 runs to 13 residues. V was cut by 9 bases and J by 0 bases, with 9 bases left in between. Germline loops: CDR1 LNHDA, CDR2 SQIVND (reference sequence). The CDR3 spells CASNQGSGNTIYF. CDR3 coding DNA: TGTGCCAGCAACCAGGGCTCTGGAAACACCATATATTTT.

The J gene is TRBJ2-7, the V gene TRBV7-9; 14 bases agree with TRBD2. With 4 bases clipped from V and 4 bases from J, the junction kept 3 bases outside the gene matches. This CDR3 contains 15 residues. Germline loops: CDR1 SEHNR, CDR2 FQNEAQ (reference sequence). CDR3 coding DNA: TGTGCCAGCAGCTCGGGGACTAGCGGGAGATACGAGCAGTACTTC. Its translation: CASSSGTSGRYEQYF.

This clonotype was counted ten times or more. The chain joins TRBV10-3 to TRBJ2-2; a weak D match, TRBD1 (6 bases). The V gene's germline CDR1 is ENHRY and CDR2 SYGVKD. V was pared by 8 bases and J by 5 bases, with 15 bases between. This CDR3 is built from 14 residues. The CDR3: CAIRSDRRTGELFF. The CDR3 nucleotides are TGTGCCATCCGGAGCGACAGGCGTACCGGGGAGCTGTTTTTT.

In this sample, this clonotype turned up many times. This chain connects TRBV6-1 to TRBJ1-2, with unresolved D. The CDR3 runs 13 residues. V gave up 5 bases and J gave up 4 bases, with 11 bases separating them. Germline CDR1 MNHNS, CDR2 SASEGT. CDR3 DNA sequence: TGTGCCAGCAGTCCGGACCTCCTCTATGGCTACACCTTC. This translates into CASSPDLLYGYTF.

This clonotype has a count of ten or more. The junction shows a germline mismatch at one end, possibly a read error. The rearrangement joins TRBV12-3 or TRBV12-4 to TRBJ2-2; 8 bases match TRBD2. The CDR3 totals 14 residues. The CDR3 loop is CASTLTGGEGELFF. The CDR3 DNA follows: TGTGCCAGCACTTTAACGGGAGGGGAGGGGGAGCTGTTTTTT.

This clonotype came up a few times. The chain employs TRBV28 and TRBJ2-7; a weak D match, TRBD2 (6 bases). Germline CDR1 is MDHEN and CDR2 is SYDVKM. The ends were cut back, 5 bases at V and 4 bases at J, with 18 bases in the middle. The CDR3 is 15 residues long. The CDR3 is CASSLISGFSYEQYF. As DNA, the CDR3 is TGTGCCAGCAGTCTCATTAGCGGTTTCTCGTACGAGCAGTACTTC.

This clonotype was picked up many times. V usage is TRBV10-2 and J usage is TRBJ1-1; D gene ambiguous. Trimming removed 4 bases from V and 6 bases from J, with 9 bases in between. CDR1 is WSHSY and CDR2 is SAAADI in the germline V gene. CDR3 length equals 12 residues. DNA of the CDR3: TGCGCCAGCAGTGTTATGGGGTCTGAAGCTTTCTTT. Protein: CASSVMGSEAFF.

The rearrangement joins TRBV6-1 to TRBJ2-3; D uncertain. From germline, CDR1 is MNHNS and CDR2 SASEGT. CDR3 length equals 14 residues. V lost 3 bases to trimming and J lost 3 bases, with 10 bases between them. CDR3 loop: CASSEPGRTDTQYF. The DNA of the CDR3 is TGTGCCAGCAGTGAGCCAGGAAGGACAGATACGCAGTATTTT.

This clonotype was observed many times. A much larger clone differs from this one at a single base, so this may be a read error. The CDR3 loop reads CASSFEGEQPQHF. The CDR3 bases are TGTGCCAGCAGTTTCGAGGGAGAACAGCCCCAGCATTTT. V is TRBV12-3 or TRBV12-4 and J is TRBJ1-5; D not resolved. Trimming took off 3 bases at V and 7 bases at J, with 10 bases between the two ends. The CDR3 sequence is 13 residues long.

This clonotype was found many times. The rearrangement uses TRBV6-2 or TRBV6-3 and TRBJ1-2; D possibly corresponds to TRBD1 (6 bases). V lost 7 bases to trimming and J lost 2 bases, with 14 bases between them. The CDR3 spans 14 residues. Germline V gene data show CDR1 as MNHEY and CDR2 as SVGEGT. The chain's CDR3 is CASTHSRGNYGYTF. CDR3 DNA: TGTGCCAGCACCCATAGTAGGGGGAACTATGGCTACACCTTC.

The V gene is TRBV18, the J gene TRBJ2-1, with 8 bases aligning to TRBD2. The ends lost 3 bases at V and 6 bases at J; junction bases unmatched: 10. The CDR3 is 16 amino acids. The germline CDR1 and CDR2 sequences are KGHSH and LQKENI. Here the CDR3 DNA reads TGTGCCAGCTCACCTTCCGGGACTAGAGTAGGCAATGAGCAGTTCTTC. Its protein is CASSPSGTRVGNEQFF.

A remark on this clonotype: A read error likely explains this, since a far larger clone differs by one base. V and J are TRBV6-2 or TRBV6-3 and TRBJ1-6; TRBD1 matches at 8 bases. V gave up 5 bases and J gave up 11 bases; unmatched junction bases: 11. The CDR3 consists of 15 residues. From germline, CDR1 is MNHEY and CDR2 SVGEGT. CDR3 nucleotide sequence: TGTGCCAGCAGTGTCCGGGACAGGTCCCATCCACCCCTCCACTTT. Translated: CASSVRDRSHPPLHF.

This clonotype was seen ten or more times. The rearrangement joins TRBV20-1 to TRBJ2-5; 9 bases line up with TRBD1. This CDR3 is 16 amino acids long. Trimming at V came to 5 bases and at J to 3 bases, leaving 13 bases not matched to a gene. Per germline, CDR1 DFQATT and CDR2 SNEGSKA (reference sequence). In DNA form, the CDR3 reads TGCAGTGCTGAGAGGGACAGGGCGAATCTGGAAGAGACCCAGTACTTC. As protein: CSAERDRANLEETQYF.

This clonotype appeared many times. This chain uses TRBV11-3 with TRBJ2-7, with no clear D. Trimming pared 4 bases from V and 4 bases from J, leaving 11 bases between. Germline V gene lookup returns CDR1 SGHNT and CDR2 YENEEA. CDR3 length equals 13 residues. CDR3 nucleotides: TGTGCCAGCAGCTCAAGCCAACAGTACGAGCAGTACTTC. It yields the protein CASSSSQQYEQYF.

This clonotype was counted ten times or more. This CDR3 reads CASRLGITGNYGYTF. The CDR3 nucleotides are TGTGCCAGCAGGTTAGGGATTACGGGGAACTATGGCTACACCTTC. The chain links TRBV6-1 to TRBJ1-2, with D unresolved. Trimming removed 6 bases from V and 2 bases from J, with 16 bases in between. The CDR3 is 15 residues long. Germline V gene lookup returns CDR1 MNHNS and CDR2 SASEGT.

Only a few counts were recorded for this clonotype. J is TRBJ1-3 and V is TRBV9; D possibly corresponds to TRBD1 (5 bases). The CDR3 loop spans 15 amino acids. CDR1 is SGDLS, CDR2 YYNGEE, per germline. V lost 4 bases and J 0 bases, leaving 11 bases between the germline ends. This chain's CDR3 is CASSPTGYSGNTIYF. The CDR3 nucleotides are TGTGCCAGCAGCCCAACAGGTTACTCTGGAAACACCATATATTTT.

Ten or more counts support this clonotype. The genes are TRBV7-3 and TRBJ2-2, with a possible D match to TRBD1 (6 bases). CDR1 is SGHTA and CDR2 is FQGTGA in the germline V gene. The CDR3 totals 14 residues. With 2 bases removed from V and 7 bases from J, the gap between germline ends came to 11 bases. CDR3 sequence reads: CASSLSQGNGELFF. For the CDR3, the DNA is TGTGCCAGCAGCTTATCACAGGGAAACGGGGAGCTGTTTTTT. The full variable domain, its missing parts supplied by reference TRBV7-3 and TRBJ2-2, is GAGVSQTPSNKVTEKGKYVELRCDPISGHTALYWYRQSLGQGPEFLIYFQGTGAADDSGLPNDRFFAVRPEGSVSTLKIQRTERGDSAVYLCASSLSQGNGELFFGEGSRLTVL.

This clonotype showed up just once. This clone may be a read error of a much larger clone one base away. The chain links TRBV6-2 or TRBV6-3 to TRBJ2-3; TRBD1 might be the D (5 bases). The CDR3 runs 16 residues. From germline, CDR1 is MNHEY and CDR2 SVGEGT. The V end lost 10 bases, the J end lost 2 bases, and 22 bases lay between the germline ends. The CDR3 DNA follows: TGTGCCATCAAGGCCCAATCAGGGCGATACACAGATACGCAGTATTTT. It is translated as CAIKAQSGRYTDTQYF.

This clonotype was observed many times. V and J are TRBV18 and TRBJ2-2; 12 bases match TRBD2. V gave up 3 bases and J gave up 3 bases; unmatched junction bases: 2. Looked up from germline, CDR1 is KGHSH and CDR2 is LQKENI. The CDR3 length is 16 residues. The CDR3: CASSPRLAGDTGELFF. In DNA form, the CDR3 reads TGTGCCAGCTCACCCCGACTAGCGGGAGACACCGGGGAGCTGTTTTTT.

A remark on this clonotype: A read error is possible here, since a much larger clone lies one base away. J is TRBJ2-3 and V is TRBV20-1, with D unresolved. The CDR3 runs 15 residues. Per the germline V gene, CDR1 is DFQATT and CDR2 is SNEGSKA (reference sequence). The V gene lost 6 bases and the J gene lost 2 bases, with 18 bases spanning the gap. CDR3 region: CSASRGSITTDTQYF. The CDR3 DNA is TGCAGTGCCAGCCGTGGCTCAATAACCACAGATACGCAGTATTTT.

This clonotype has a count of ten or more. The rearrangement links TRBV19 to TRBJ2-2; 8 positions agree with TRBD1. Germline V gene lookup returns CDR1 LNHDA and CDR2 SQIVND (reference sequence). The CDR3 loop spans 14 amino acids. V shed 5 bases, J shed 7 bases, and the junction held 6 bases outside the gene matches. In DNA, the CDR3 is TGTGCCAGTAGTGTTGACAGGGGAAGCGGGGAGCTGTTTTTT. It encodes CASSVDRGSGELFF.

V gene TRBV9 combines with J gene TRBJ2-3; 10 bases are shared with TRBD2. The length of the CDR3 is 15 residues. Germline trimming cut 3 bases from V and 4 bases from J; bases unmatched to any gene: 5. Germline V gives CDR1 SGDLS, CDR2 YYNGEE. CDR3: CASSDGTSEADTQYF. CDR3 sequence (DNA): TGTGCCAGCAGCGATGGGACTAGCGAGGCAGATACGCAGTATTTT.

This clonotype showed up many times. The genes are TRBV5-5 and TRBJ2-5, with TRBD2 matching over 9 bases. Germline lookup yields CDR1 SGHKS and CDR2 YYEKEE (reference sequence). The V segment lost 0 bases and the J segment 5 bases; nucleotides outside the gene matches: 5. There are 15 residues in the CDR3. The CDR3 here is CASSLAAGGVETQYF. In DNA form, the CDR3 reads TGTGCCAGCAGCTTGGCAGCGGGAGGCGTGGAGACCCAGTACTTC.